These 20 T cell receptor beta chains were all obtained from the same sample, sequenced in a study of human T cells and chemical hapten exposure. Regarding time point: pre-sensitization, week 0. Described treatment: therapeutic diphenylcyclopropenone sensitization with weekly scalp DPC. TCRdb re-analysed the RACE reads in MiXCR, keeping a single row per CDR3 protein. Altogether around 260,000 distinct CDR3 sequences are present, about 9% being singletons, with the ten largest covering approximately 2.3%. Sequencing was performed on whole blood, taken in connection with sensitization to the hapten diphenylcyclopropenone (DPC). These receptors were collected from a woman between 40 and 50 years old with alopecia areata. Some clones in this sample may be carry-over from other donors' samples.

This clonotype was seen ten or more times. This sequence joins TRBV20-1 and TRBJ1-5; D not resolved. Germline V gene sequence: CDR1 DFQATT, CDR2 SNEGSKA (reference sequence). The CDR3 totals 12 residues. The V end was cut by 1 base, the J end by 6 bases, with 7 bases between. The CDR3 protein is CSARGGTQPQHF. The DNA of the CDR3 is TGCAGTGCTAGAGGGGGTACTCAGCCCCAGCATTTT.

The V call is TRBV6-2 or TRBV6-3, the J call TRBJ1-1; D is undetermined. CDR1 MNHEY and CDR2 SVGEGT come from the germline V gene. Trimming removed 0 bases from V and 9 bases from J, with 5 bases in between. The CDR3 spans 11 residues. The CDR3 loop reads CASSYSSQAFF. CDR3 coding DNA: TGTGCCAGCAGTTACTCATCCCAAGCTTTCTTT.

Here the CDR3 reads CASSLSPGNPGANVLTF. Written as DNA, the CDR3 is TGTGCCAGCAGTTTAAGCCCGGGCAACCCTGGGGCCAACGTCCTGACTTTC. This chain links TRBV12-3 or TRBV12-4 with TRBJ2-6; no clear D gene. Deletions cut 2 bases from V and 2 bases from J, with 13 bases between. The CDR3 loop spans 17 amino acids.

The chain is built from TRBV12-3 or TRBV12-4 and TRBJ1-5; D is perhaps TRBD1 (5 bases). Trimming took 6 bases from V and 0 from J, leaving 12 bases between them. The CDR3 consists of 15 residues. The CDR3 nucleotides are TGTGCCAGCAGCCCACAGGCCTATAGCAATCAGCCCCAGCATTTT. Translation gives CASSPQAYSNQPQHF.

This clonotype was counted a few times. The chain's CDR3 is CASSEFGQGGDTQYF. The CDR3 region has the DNA TGTGCCAGCAGTGAATTTGGCCAGGGCGGAGATACGCAGTATTTT. The gene calls are TRBV25-1 and TRBJ2-3, with D perhaps matching TRBD1 (5 bases). Germline CDR1 is MGHDK and CDR2 is SYGVNS. The length of the CDR3 is 15 residues. V lost 1 base to trimming and J lost 5 bases, with 13 bases between them.

The CDR3 region is CSATAGEKEFF. The CDR3 DNA reads as TGCAGTGCAACCGCGGGGGAGAAGGAGTTCTTC. The chain uses TRBV20-1 and TRBJ2-1; 7 positions agree with TRBD2. Germline V gene sequence: CDR1 DFQATT, CDR2 SNEGSKA (reference sequence). V was clipped by 6 bases and J by 14 bases; unmatched bases: 10. This CDR3 comprises 11 residues.

This clonotype was counted once. This clone may be a read error of a much larger clone one base away. V and J are TRBV6-5 and TRBJ1-4, with D unclear. The CDR3 has 12 amino acids. V was shortened by 9 bases and J by 8 bases, with 13 bases between the two germline ends. The V gene's germline CDR1 is MNHEY and CDR2 SVGAGI. CDR3 sequence reads: CASSEGLEKLFF. As DNA, the CDR3 is TGTGCCAGTAGTGAGGGCCTAGAAAAACTGTTTTTT.

Of note for this clonotype: Compared with germline, one end of the junction differs, possibly owing to a read error. V gene TRBV10-3 combines with J gene TRBJ2-1, with 11 bases aligning to TRBD2. This CDR3 contains 15 residues. Germline CDR1 and CDR2: ENHRY and SYGVKD. The CDR3 bases are TGTGCCATCAGTAGACTAGCGGGGACCTACAATGTGCAGTTCTTC. Its translation is CAISRLAGTYNVQFF.

Note on this clonotype: This may arise from a read error, as a much more abundant clone is one base away. The chain couples TRBV20-1 to TRBJ2-1; D is perhaps TRBD1 or TRBD2 (6 bases each). From germline, CDR1 is DFQATT and CDR2 SNEGSKA (reference sequence). The CDR3 has 14 amino acids. Trimming took 8 bases from V and 6 from J, leaving 20 bases between them. CDR3 nucleotides: TGCAGTTCAACAGGGAGGACATACATCAATGAGCAGTTCTTC. Translation: CSSTGRTYINEQFF.

This clonotype was picked up many times. Written as DNA, the CDR3 is TGTGCCAGCAGCCCCCGGAACTCTGGGGGCTACACCTTC. Its translation: CASSPRNSGGYTF. The rearrangement links TRBV7-9 to TRBJ1-2; D unclear. CDR3 length: 13 amino acids. Germline lookup yields CDR1 SEHNR and CDR2 FQNEAQ (reference sequence). Trimming removed 5 bases at V and 8 bases at J, with 15 bases between.

The genes are TRBV6-5 and TRBJ1-6; TRBD1 agrees at 7 bases. The germline V gene has CDR1 MNHEY and CDR2 SVGAGI. The CDR3 runs to 16 residues. The ends lost 5 bases at V and 10 bases at J; junction bases unmatched: 14. CDR3 region: CASSAALGQTGSPLHF. CDR3 nucleotide sequence: TGTGCCAGCAGTGCCGCGTTGGGACAGACGGGCTCACCCCTCCACTTT.

The V call is TRBV7-2, the J call TRBJ2-7; weak D call: TRBD1 (6 bases). Deletions cut 4 bases from V and 3 bases from J, with 10 bases between. The CDR3 length is 13 residues. Germline V gene sequence: CDR1 SGHTA, CDR2 FQGNSA. The CDR3 sequence is CASSSRQVYEQYF. CDR3 nucleotide sequence: TGTGCCAGCAGCTCAAGACAGGTCTACGAGCAGTACTTC. Supplemented by reference TRBV7-2 and TRBJ2-7, the full variable domain reads GAGVSQSPSNKVTEKGKDVELRCDPISGHTALYWYRQSLGQGLEFLIYFQGNSAPDKSGLPSDRFSAERTGGSVSTLTIQRTQQEDSAVYLCASSSRQVYEQYFGPGTRLTVT.

This clonotype was seen a few times. The gene calls are TRBV5-1 and TRBJ2-7; 13 bases match TRBD2. The CDR3 has 15 residues. The trim removed 5 bases at V and 3 bases at J, leaving 5 bases unmatched. The germline V gene encodes CDR1 SGHRS and CDR2 YFSETQ. The CDR3 DNA follows: TGCGCCAGCAGTTCGGGGACTAGCGGGAACTACGAGCAGTACTTC. This translates into CASSSGTSGNYEQYF. The full variable domain, its missing parts supplied by reference TRBV5-1 and TRBJ2-7, is KAGVTQTPRYLIKTRGQQVTLSCSPISGHRSVSWYQQTPGQGLQFLFEYFSETQRNKGNFPGRFSGRQFSNSRSEMNVSTLELGDSALYLCASSSGTSGNYEQYFGPGTRLTVT.

The rearrangement uses TRBV20-1 and TRBJ2-7; 7 positions agree with TRBD2. The V gene end was trimmed by 0 bases and the J gene end by 3 bases; junction bases not matched to a gene: 14. The CDR3 contains 17 residues. Germline lookup yields CDR1 DFQATT and CDR2 SNEGSKA (reference sequence). The CDR3 reads CSAREPGRLADFYEQYF. In nucleotides, the CDR3 is TGCAGTGCTAGAGAGCCCGGGAGGCTAGCGGACTTCTACGAGCAGTACTTC.

This clonotype was observed a few times. The chain employs TRBV29-1 and TRBJ1-1, with D possibly being TRBD1 (6 bases). Deletions cut 5 bases from V and 3 bases from J, with 10 bases between. This CDR3 has 12 amino acids. Germline CDR1 is SQVTM and CDR2 is ANQGSEA. The chain's CDR3 is CSVLQGYTEAFF. In DNA, the CDR3 is TGCAGCGTTTTACAGGGATACACTGAAGCTTTCTTT.

The chain uses TRBV20-1 and TRBJ1-5; tentatively, D is TRBD1 (5 bases). V lost 0 bases and J lost 5, with 8 bases in between. Germline V gene sequence: CDR1 DFQATT, CDR2 SNEGSKA (reference sequence). The CDR3 extends over 13 amino acids. The CDR3 DNA is TGCAGTGCTAGAGACATGGGGGATCAGCCCCAGCATTTT. This sequence encodes CSARDMGDQPQHF.

The CDR3 bases are TGCGCCAGCAGCTTGGGCGGCTCAGCGTCCACCCGAGAGTTCTTC. Translation gives CASSLGGSASTREFF. The chain employs TRBV5-1 and TRBJ2-1; no firm D call. Trimming removed 0 bases from V and 14 bases from J, with 21 bases in between. Germline CDR1 SGHRS, CDR2 YFSETQ. This CDR3 spans 15 amino acids.

The chain couples TRBV20-1 to TRBJ1-4; 12 bases align to TRBD1. CDR1 and CDR2 (germline): DFQATT, SNEGSKA (reference sequence). With V trimmed by 6 bases and J by 5 bases, 10 bases remained unmatched. The CDR3 sequence is 16 residues long. DNA for the CDR3: TGCAGTGCCTCCGGGACAGGGGGCTCTATGAATGAAAAACTGTTTTTT. Protein: CSASGTGGSMNEKLFF.

This clonotype has more than one count but fewer than ten. This chain joins TRBV9 and TRBJ2-7; 11 bases line up with TRBD2. Per the germline V gene, CDR1 is SGDLS and CDR2 is YYNGEE. V shed 3 bases and J 3 bases; nucleotides not matched to a gene: 8. This CDR3 has 16 amino acids. In DNA form, the CDR3 reads TGTGCCAGCAGCGCCGCGACTAGCGGGACCGTCTACGAGCAGTACTTC. This sequence encodes CASSAATSGTVYEQYF.

This clonotype occurred many times. V is TRBV20-1 and J is TRBJ1-2; TRBD1 matches 8 bases. Germline CDR1 and CDR2: DFQATT and SNEGSKA (reference sequence). The J segment lost 3 bases and the V segment lost 3 bases, leaving 3 bases of the junction unmatched. The CDR3 runs 13 residues. The DNA of the CDR3 is TGCAGTGCTAGTGGGACAGGTCACTATGGCTACACCTTC. It encodes CSASGTGHYGYTF.